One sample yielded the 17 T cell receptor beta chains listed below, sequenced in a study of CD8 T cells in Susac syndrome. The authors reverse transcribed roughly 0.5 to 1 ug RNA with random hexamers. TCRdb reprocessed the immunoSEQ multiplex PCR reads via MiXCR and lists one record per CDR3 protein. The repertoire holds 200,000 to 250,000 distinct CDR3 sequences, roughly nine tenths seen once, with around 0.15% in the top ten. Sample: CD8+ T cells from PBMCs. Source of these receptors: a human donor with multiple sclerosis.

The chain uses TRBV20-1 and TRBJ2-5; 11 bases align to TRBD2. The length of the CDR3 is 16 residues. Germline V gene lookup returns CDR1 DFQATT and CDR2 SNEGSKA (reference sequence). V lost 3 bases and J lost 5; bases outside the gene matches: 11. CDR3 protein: CSASLSTSGGLETQYF. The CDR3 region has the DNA TGCAGTGCTAGCCTCTCCACTAGCGGGGGACTCGAGACCCAGTACTTC.

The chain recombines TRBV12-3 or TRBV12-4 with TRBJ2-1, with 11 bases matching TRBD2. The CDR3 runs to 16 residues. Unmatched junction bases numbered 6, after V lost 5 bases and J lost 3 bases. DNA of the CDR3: TGTGCCAGCAGTCCTATAGCGGGGGGGTTCTACAATGAGCAGTTCTTC. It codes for CASSPIAGGFYNEQFF.

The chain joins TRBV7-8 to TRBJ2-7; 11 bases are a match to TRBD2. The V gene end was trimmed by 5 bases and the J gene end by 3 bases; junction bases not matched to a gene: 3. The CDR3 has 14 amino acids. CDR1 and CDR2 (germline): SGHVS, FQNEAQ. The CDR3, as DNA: TGTGCCAGCAGCGACACTAGCGGGAGCTACGAGCAGTACTTC. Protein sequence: CASSDTSGSYEQYF.

As DNA, the CDR3 is TGCGCCAGCAGTGAGGAGGCCGGCACTGAAGCTTTCTTT. This sequence encodes CASSEEAGTEAFF. The V gene is TRBV10-1, the J gene TRBJ1-1; D not certain. The germline V gene has CDR1 WNHNN and CDR2 SYGVQD (reference sequence). The CDR3 spans 13 residues. The V gene lost 2 bases and the J gene lost 4 bases, with 8 bases spanning the gap.

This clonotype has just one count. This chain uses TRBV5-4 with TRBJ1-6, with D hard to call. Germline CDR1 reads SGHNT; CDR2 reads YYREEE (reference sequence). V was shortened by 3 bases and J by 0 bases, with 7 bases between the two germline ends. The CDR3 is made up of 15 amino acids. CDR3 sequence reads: CASSSDRSYNSPLHF. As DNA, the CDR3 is TGTGCCAGCAGCTCAGACCGCTCCTATAATTCACCCCTCCACTTT. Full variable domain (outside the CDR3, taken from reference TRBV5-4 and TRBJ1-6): ETGVTQSPTHLIKTRGQQVTLRCSSQSGHNTVSWYQQALGQGPQFIFQYYREEENGRGNFPPRFSGLQFPNYSSELNVNALELDDSALYLCASSSDRSYNSPLHFGNGTRLTVT.

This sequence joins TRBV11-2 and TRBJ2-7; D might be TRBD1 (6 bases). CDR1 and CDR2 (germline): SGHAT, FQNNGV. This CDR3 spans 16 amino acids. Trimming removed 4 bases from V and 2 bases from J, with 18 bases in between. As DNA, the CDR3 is TGTGCCAGCAGCTCCACGACCGGGACAAAAGCCTACGAGCAGTACTTC. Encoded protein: CASSSTTGTKAYEQYF.

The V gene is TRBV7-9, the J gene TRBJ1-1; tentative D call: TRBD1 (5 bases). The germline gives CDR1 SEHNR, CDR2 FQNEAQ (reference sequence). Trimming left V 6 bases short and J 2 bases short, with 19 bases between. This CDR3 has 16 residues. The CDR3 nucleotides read TGTGCCAGCAGGTCCCCCCGCGGGACGGCCAACACTGAAGCTTTCTTT. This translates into CASRSPRGTANTEAFF.

The CDR3 loop is CASSLALQEYGYTF. CDR3 bases: TGTGCCAGCAGTTTAGCCTTACAAGAGTATGGCTACACCTTC. The rearrangement uses TRBV12-3 or TRBV12-4 and TRBJ1-2, with D unresolved. The ends were cut back, 0 bases at V and 5 bases at J, with 10 bases in the middle. There are 14 residues in the CDR3.

CDR3 in DNA: TGTGCCAGCAGCCCCCGGACTCCTACCTCTGGAAACACCATATATTTT. Translated, it gives CASSPRTPTSGNTIYF. The chain uses TRBV14 and TRBJ1-3; D not resolved. There are 16 residues in the CDR3. V dropped 4 bases and J dropped 0 bases, with 13 bases sitting between them. Germline V gene sequence: CDR1 SGHDN, CDR2 FVKESK.

The CDR3 nucleotides read TGTGCCAGCAGTAGTCTAGCGGGAGTCTGGGAGACCCAGTACTTC. Its translation is CASSSLAGVWETQYF. The chain is built from TRBV27 and TRBJ2-5; 10 bases are shared with TRBD2. There are 15 residues in the CDR3. CDR1 is MNHEY and CDR2 is SMNVEV in the germline V gene (reference sequence). V trimming: 5 bases; J trimming: 5 bases; junction bases outside the gene matches: 8.

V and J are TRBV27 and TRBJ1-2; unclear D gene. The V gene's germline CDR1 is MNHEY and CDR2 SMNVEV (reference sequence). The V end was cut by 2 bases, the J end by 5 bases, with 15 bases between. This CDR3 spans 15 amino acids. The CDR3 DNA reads TGTGCCAGCAGTTTAGCCCTTGGGATATTGTATGGCTACACCTTC. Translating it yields CASSLALGILYGYTF.

Here the CDR3 DNA reads TGTGCCAGCAGTTATGGTAGAGCGGGTAACCTCGAGCAGTACTTC. The encoded protein is CASSYGRAGNLEQYF. J is TRBJ2-7 and V is TRBV6-5; perhaps TRBD2 as D (6 bases). The CDR3 spans 15 residues. Trimming removed 3 bases at V and 6 bases at J, with 18 bases between. Germline V CDR1 and CDR2: MNHEY, SVGAGI.

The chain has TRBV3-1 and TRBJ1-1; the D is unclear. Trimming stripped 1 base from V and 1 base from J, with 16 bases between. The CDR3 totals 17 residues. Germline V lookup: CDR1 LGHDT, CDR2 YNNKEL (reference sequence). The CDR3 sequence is CASSQGSRLGGNTEAFF. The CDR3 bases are TGTGCCAGCAGCCAAGGGTCCAGACTCGGCGGGAACACTGAAGCTTTCTTT.

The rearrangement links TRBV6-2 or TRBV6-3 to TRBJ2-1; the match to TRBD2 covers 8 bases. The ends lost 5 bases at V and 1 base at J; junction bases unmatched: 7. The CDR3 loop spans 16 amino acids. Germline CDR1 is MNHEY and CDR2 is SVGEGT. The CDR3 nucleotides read TGTGCCAGCAGTCGCAAACTAGCGGTATCCTACAATGAGCAGTTCTTC. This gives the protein CASSRKLAVSYNEQFF.

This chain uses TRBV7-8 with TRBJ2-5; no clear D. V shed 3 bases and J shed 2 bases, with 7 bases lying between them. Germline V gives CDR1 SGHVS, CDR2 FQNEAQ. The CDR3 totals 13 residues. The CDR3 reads CASSFNLQETQYF. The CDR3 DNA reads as TGTGCCAGCAGCTTCAACCTTCAAGAGACCCAGTACTTC.

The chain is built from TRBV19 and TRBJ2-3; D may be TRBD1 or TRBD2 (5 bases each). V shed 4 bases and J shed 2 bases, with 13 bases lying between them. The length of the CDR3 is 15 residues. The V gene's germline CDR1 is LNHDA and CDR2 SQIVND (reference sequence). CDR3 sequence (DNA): TGTGCCAGTAGTAGGGACGGACTTCTCACAGATACGCAGTATTTT. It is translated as CASSRDGLLTDTQYF.

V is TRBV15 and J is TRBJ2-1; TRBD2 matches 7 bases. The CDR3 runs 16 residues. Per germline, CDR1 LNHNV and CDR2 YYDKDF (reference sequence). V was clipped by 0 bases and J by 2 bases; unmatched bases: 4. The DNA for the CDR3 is TGTGCCACCAGCAGAGATCGGGCGGGAGCCTACAATGAGCAGTTCTTC. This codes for CATSRDRAGAYNEQFF.